This T cell receptor beta chain was sequenced during a study of technical replicates of blood from several donors. V shed 0 bases and J 5 bases; nucleotides not matched to a gene: 8. This CDR3 has 17 amino acids. Per germline, CDR1 MGHRA and CDR2 YSYEKL. Produced via immunoSEQ multiplex PCR; TCRdb's table is partial and in-frame only. The repertoire holds 14,000 or so clones, with 70% to 90% as singletons. This clone was seen once. This rearrangement joins TRBV4-1 to TRBJ2-1; TRBD1 agrees at 9 bases. The sample was PBMCs. The origin of this receptor is a human donor in good health. This CDR3 is CASSQDLGTGSNNEQFF. CDR3 coding DNA: TGCGCCAGCAGCCAAGATCTGGGGACAGGGTCAAACAATGAGCAGTTCTTC.